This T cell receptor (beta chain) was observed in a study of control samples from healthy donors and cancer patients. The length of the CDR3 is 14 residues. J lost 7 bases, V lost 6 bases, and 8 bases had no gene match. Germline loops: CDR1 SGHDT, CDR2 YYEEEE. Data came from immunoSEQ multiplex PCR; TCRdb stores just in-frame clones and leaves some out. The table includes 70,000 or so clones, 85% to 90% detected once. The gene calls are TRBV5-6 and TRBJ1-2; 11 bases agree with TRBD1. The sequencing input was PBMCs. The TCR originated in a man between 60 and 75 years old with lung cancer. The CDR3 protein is CASTRGQGASGYTF. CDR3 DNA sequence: TGTGCCAGCACCCGAGGACAGGGGGCAAGTGGCTACACCTTC.